The 14 T cell receptor beta chains listed next were all sequenced from one sample in a study of control samples from healthy donors and cancer patients. Libraries were prepared by immunoSEQ multiplex PCR; TCRdb keeps only in-frame clonotypes and omits some of them. Among about 160,000 clones listed, 80% to 90% were seen once. What was sequenced was blood. Receptors originate from a young man in good health.

This clone was seen a few times. The chain employs TRBV5-1 and TRBJ1-4, with 9 bases fitting TRBD1. The germline V gene encodes CDR1 SGHRS and CDR2 YFSETQ. Losses at the gene ends were 2 bases for V and 8 bases for J; bases not matched to a gene: 4. This CDR3 has 14 amino acids. CDR3 nucleotides: TGCGCCAGCAGCTTAACAGGGGGCCGGGAAAAACTGTTTTTT. Its translation: CASSLTGGREKLFF.

In this sample, this clone turned up a few times. The V gene is TRBV7-9, the J gene TRBJ2-1; D is possibly TRBD2 (7 bases). Germline values: CDR1 SEHNR, CDR2 FQNEAQ (reference sequence). The CDR3 has 15 amino acids. V was shortened by 1 base and J by 6 bases, with 13 bases between the two germline ends. In DNA, the CDR3 is TGTGCCAGCAGCTTAGGGCGGGGGCCTATCAATGAGCAGTTCTTC. As protein: CASSLGRGPINEQFF.

This clone was seen only once. The chain links TRBV24-1 to TRBJ1-4; no clear D. In germline, CDR1 is KGHDR, CDR2 SFDVKD. The CDR3 runs 14 residues. V was cut by 5 bases and J by 8 bases, with 14 bases left in between. CDR3 amino acids: CATSGSDWGEKLFF. DNA of the CDR3: TGTGCCACCAGTGGATCGGACTGGGGAGAAAAACTGTTTTTT.

The V gene is TRBV28, the J gene TRBJ1-1; no reliable D call. Germline V lookup: CDR1 MDHEN, CDR2 SYDVKM. CDR3 size: 12 residues. Trimming shortened V by 5 bases and J by 0 bases, and 4 bases separated the two germline ends. CDR3 bases: TGTGCCAGCAGTGTTGTGAACACTGAAGCTTTCTTT. Its protein product is CASSVVNTEAFF.

V gene TRBV6-4 combines with J gene TRBJ1-2; no clear D gene. The V gene lost 5 bases and the J gene lost 7 bases, with 17 bases spanning the gap. Germline CDR1 MRHNA, CDR2 SNTAGT. This CDR3 contains 14 residues. In DNA form, the CDR3 reads TGTGCCAGCAGTCTAAGCGACGGAAAGGGTGGCTACACCTTC. This translates into CASSLSDGKGGYTF.

This clone was counted a single time. For the CDR3, the DNA is TGTGCCAGTAGTATCACGGCCAATCAGCCCCAGCATTTT. Protein sequence: CASSITANQPQHF. The rearrangement joins TRBV19 to TRBJ1-5; no reliable D call. CDR3 length equals 13 residues. Trimming pared 3 bases from V and 3 bases from J, leaving 6 bases between. Germline V gives CDR1 LNHDA, CDR2 SQIVND (reference sequence). The entire variable domain, with the rest obtained from reference TRBV19 and TRBJ1-5, is as follows: DGGITQSPKYLFRKEGQNVTLSCEQNLNHDAMYWYRQDPGQGLRLIYYSQIVNDFQKGDIAEGYSVSREKKESFPLTVTSAQKNPTAFYLCASSITANQPQHFGDGTRLSIL.

The V and J genes are TRBV5-1 and TRBJ1-1; D is ambiguous. The CDR3 totals 15 residues. V was pared by 0 bases and J by 0 bases, with 9 bases between. Germline values: CDR1 SGHRS, CDR2 YFSETQ. CDR3 nucleotides: TGCGCCAGCAGCTTGGCTCCAGGCATGAACACTGAAGCTTTCTTT. Encoded protein: CASSLAPGMNTEAFF.

V gene TRBV3-1 (or the pseudogene TRBV3-2) combines with J gene TRBJ1-1; TRBD1 agrees at 7 bases. V shed 4 bases and J 6 bases; nucleotides not matched to a gene: 8. This CDR3 has 14 residues. Germline CDR1 LGHDT, CDR2 YNNKEL (reference sequence). The CDR3: CASSPRQGFPEAFF. CDR3 DNA: TGTGCCAGCAGCCCTCGACAGGGATTCCCTGAAGCTTTCTTT.

The V and J genes are TRBV7-9 and TRBJ2-3, with D perhaps given as TRBD1 or TRBD2 (5 bases each). CDR1 and CDR2 (germline): SEHNR, FQNEAQ (reference sequence). This CDR3 spans 14 amino acids. V was clipped by 6 bases and J by 6 bases, with 16 bases between them. The CDR3 region has the DNA TGTGCCAGCAGACCGAGGGGAACAGCGGATACGCAGTATTTT. Amino acids: CASRPRGTADTQYF.

The J gene is TRBJ2-1, the V gene TRBV3-1 (or the pseudogene TRBV3-2); 8 positions match TRBD2. The CDR3 contains 18 residues. With V trimmed by 0 bases and J by 8 bases, 15 bases remained unmatched. CDR1 and CDR2 (germline): LGHDT, YNNKEL (reference sequence). The CDR3 protein is CASSQDLRGERGRDEQFF. The CDR3 DNA reads TGTGCCAGCAGCCAAGATCTAAGAGGGGAGCGGGGGAGGGATGAGCAGTTCTTC.

This chain links TRBV7-2 with TRBJ2-5; tentative D call: TRBD2 (6 bases). V gave up 1 base and J gave up 3 bases, with 18 bases separating them. CDR1 is SGHTA, CDR2 FQGNSA, per germline. CDR3 size: 17 residues. CDR3 in amino acids: CASSLVAGRGKKETQYF. The CDR3 coding sequence is TGTGCCAGCAGCTTAGTGGCGGGGCGAGGGAAAAAAGAGACCCAGTACTTC. Based on the CDR3 plus reference TRBV7-2 and TRBJ2-5, the full variable domain is GAGVSQSPSNKVTEKGKDVELRCDPISGHTALYWYRQSLGQGLEFLIYFQGNSAPDKSGLPSDRFSAERTGGSVSTLTIQRTQQEDSAVYLCASSLVAGRGKKETQYFGPGTRLLVL.

This chain connects TRBV10-3 to TRBJ1-5; D is unclear. The V end lost 2 bases, the J end lost 3 bases, and 8 bases lay between the germline ends. Germline assignment: CDR1 ENHRY and CDR2 SYGVKD. The CDR3 contains 14 residues. The CDR3 is CAISEIQSNQPQHF. The DNA for the CDR3 is TGTGCCATCAGTGAGATACAGTCCAATCAGCCCCAGCATTTT.

In this sample, this clone turned up once. The chain combines TRBV7-9 with TRBJ2-5; D unclear. V was clipped by 4 bases and J by 5 bases, with 17 bases between them. CDR3 length: 15 amino acids. The germline CDR1 and CDR2 sequences are SEHNR and FQNEAQ (reference sequence). The DNA of the CDR3 is TGTGCCAGCAGCTCGACGCCCGGGTTTGGGGAGACCCAGTACTTC. Protein sequence: CASSSTPGFGETQYF.

CDR3: CATGQASNTEAFF. CDR3 coding DNA: TGTGCCACCGGACAGGCGTCGAACACTGAAGCTTTCTTT. The V gene is TRBV6-5, the J gene TRBJ1-1; 7 nucleotides match TRBD1. Germline loops: CDR1 MNHEY, CDR2 SVGAGI. Germline trimming cut 10 bases from V and 1 base from J; bases unmatched to any gene: 6. The CDR3 has 13 residues.